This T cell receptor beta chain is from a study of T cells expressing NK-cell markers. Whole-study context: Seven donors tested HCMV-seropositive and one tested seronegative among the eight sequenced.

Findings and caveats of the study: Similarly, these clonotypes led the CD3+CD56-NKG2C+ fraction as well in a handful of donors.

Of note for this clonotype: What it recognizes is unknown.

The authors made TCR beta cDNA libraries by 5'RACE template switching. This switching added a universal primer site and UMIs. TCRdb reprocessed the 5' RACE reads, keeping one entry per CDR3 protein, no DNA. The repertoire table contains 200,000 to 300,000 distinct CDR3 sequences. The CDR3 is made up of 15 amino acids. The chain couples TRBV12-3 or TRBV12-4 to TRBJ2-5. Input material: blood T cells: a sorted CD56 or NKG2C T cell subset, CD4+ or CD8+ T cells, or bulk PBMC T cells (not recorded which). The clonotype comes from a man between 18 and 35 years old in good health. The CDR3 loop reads CASKPMTAAQETQYF.